A single sample gave rise to the 27 T cell receptor beta chains below, sequenced in a study of low-dose radiotherapy and immunotherapy resistance in tumors. Both TCRalpha and TCRbeta chains were reverse transcribed with V-gene-specific primers. The TCRs were subjected to amplification over 20 PCR cycles employing a constant-region primer in conjunction with a V-primer adapter. MiXCR, applied by TCRdb to the reads, yields one record per CDR3 protein. The table records 10,000 to 15,000 distinct CDR3 sequences, 76% of them present only once. All receptors come from a human donor with advanced metastatic prostate, ovarian, gallbladder or colorectal cancer (not recorded which). This table probably holds off-target reads from a library built for another chain.

The rearrangement joins TRBV4-1 to TRBJ1-1, with a possible D match to TRBD1 (6 bases). Germline V gene sequence: CDR1 MGHRA, CDR2 YSYEKL. This CDR3 has 13 residues. The ends were cut back, 4 bases at V and 3 bases at J, with 9 bases in the middle. The CDR3: CASSRKGDTEAFF. DNA of the CDR3: TGCGCCAGCAGCCGCAAGGGGGACACTGAAGCTTTCTTT.

This sequence joins TRBV11-1 and TRBJ1-1, with D possibly matching TRBD1 (6 bases). Deletions cut 8 bases from V and 3 bases from J, with 13 bases between. The length of the CDR3 is 13 residues. Looked up from germline, CDR1 is SGHAT and CDR2 is FQDESV (reference sequence). The CDR3 nucleotides read TGTGCCAGCGCCGCGGAGGGGGACACTGAAGCTTTCTTT. Its protein is CASAAEGDTEAFF.

The chain has TRBV2 and TRBJ1-5, with TRBD1 identical over 7 bases. CDR3 size: 15 residues. Germline loops: CDR1 SNHLY, CDR2 FYNNEI. The junction had 11 bases not matched to a gene; V was cut back by 5 bases and J by 7 bases. CDR3 nucleotides: TGTGCCAGCAGTCTTGAAACAGGGGCGGGACAGCCCCAGCATTTT. Its translation: CASSLETGAGQPQHF.

This clonotype was seen a handful of times. DNA of the CDR3: TGTGCCAGCAGTTTTACAGGTGGCACTGAAGCTTTCTTT. Protein sequence: CASSFTGGTEAFF. The gene calls are TRBV12-3 or TRBV12-4 and TRBJ1-1, with a weak D call TRBD1 (5 bases). The CDR3 covers 13 residues. V lost 3 bases, J lost 4 bases, and 9 bases lay in between.

The chain employs TRBV7-8 and TRBJ2-3; D ambiguous. V lost 5 bases, J lost 4 bases, and 10 bases lay in between. The CDR3 loop spans 13 amino acids. Germline CDR1 and CDR2: SGHVS and FQNEAQ. The CDR3 sequence is CASSPPRADTQYF. For the CDR3, the DNA is TGTGCCAGCAGCCCCCCCCGGGCAGATACGCAGTATTTT.

This chain joins TRBV3-1 and TRBJ2-2; D gene ambiguous. Germline CDR1 and CDR2: LGHDT and YNNKEL (reference sequence). CDR3 length: 15 amino acids. Between the trimmed V and J ends, which lost 4 bases and 5 bases, there was a span of 14 bases. The CDR3 DNA follows: TGTGCCAGCAGCCCACTCTGGGATCCTACCGGGGAGCTGTTTTTT. Residues: CASSPLWDPTGELFF.

The table lists this clonotype with a count of one. The V call is TRBV29-1, the J call TRBJ2-7; D perhaps matches TRBD1 (5 bases). Germline assignment: CDR1 SQVTM and CDR2 ANQGSEA. V lost 3 bases, J lost 5 bases, and 5 bases lay in between. The CDR3 runs to 10 residues. The CDR3 DNA follows: TGCAGCGTTGACAGGGACGAGCAGTACTTC. Encoded protein: CSVDRDEQYF.

The rearrangement links TRBV2 to TRBJ1-5; D is unresolved. Between the trimmed V and J ends, which lost 9 bases and 3 bases, there was a span of 9 bases. The CDR3 length is 12 residues. From germline, CDR1 is SNHLY and CDR2 FYNNEI. The CDR3: CASHLSNQPQHF. The CDR3 nucleotides are TGTGCCAGTCACCTTTCCAATCAGCCCCAGCATTTT. The full variable domain, its missing parts supplied by reference TRBV2 and TRBJ1-5, is EPEVTQTPSHQVTQMGQEVILRCVPISNHLYFYWYRQILGQKVEFLVSFYNNEISEKSEIFDDQFSVERPDGSNFTLKIRSTKLEDSAMYFCASHLSNQPQHFGDGTRLSIL.

The V and J genes are TRBV25-1 and TRBJ2-1; 7 bases match TRBD2. Trimming cost V 4 bases and J 7 bases; bases outside gene matches: 10. There are 15 residues in the CDR3. CDR1 and CDR2 from the germline V gene are MGHDK and SYGVNS. The CDR3 nucleotides read TGTGCCAGCAGTGCCGGGGTGCGGGAGTTGAATGAGCAGTTCTTC. Amino acid sequence: CASSAGVRELNEQFF.

As regards this clonotype: Relative to the germline gene, one junction end is altered; a read error may explain this. V gene TRBV4-1 combines with J gene TRBJ2-5, with D perhaps TRBD1 (6 bases). In germline, CDR1 is MGHRA, CDR2 YSYEKL. The CDR3 totals 14 residues. The CDR3 nucleotides read TGTGCCAGCAGCCAACCACGACAGGTGGAGACCCAGTACTTC. It specifies CASSQPRQVETQYF.

The V and J genes are TRBV29-1 and TRBJ1-1; D might be TRBD1 (5 bases). V was pared by 0 bases and J by 3 bases, with 8 bases between. The CDR3 covers 13 residues. Per germline, CDR1 SQVTM and CDR2 ANQGSEA. In nucleotides, the CDR3 is TGCAGCGTTGAAGAAGCGGGGGACACTGAAGCTTTCTTT. It codes for CSVEEAGDTEAFF.

The rearrangement links TRBV5-4 to TRBJ2-4; D is unresolved. The ends were cut back, 3 bases at V and 1 base at J, with 17 bases in the middle. The CDR3 runs 17 residues. Germline-derived CDR1 and CDR2 are SGHNT and YYREEE (reference sequence). CDR3 DNA: TGTGCCAGCAGCTGGGGTGGCCAGTCTGGGGCCAAAAACATTCAGTACTTC. It encodes CASSWGGQSGAKNIQYF.

This chain uses TRBV6-8 with TRBJ2-2, with 10 positions matching TRBD1. Germline trimming cut 9 bases from V and 0 bases from J; bases unmatched to any gene: 4. CDR3 length: 15 residues. The germline V gene has CDR1 MNHGY and CDR2 SAAAGT. The CDR3 coding sequence is TGTGCCAGTTGGGACAGGGGTACGAACACCGGGGAGCTGTTTTTT. This sequence encodes CASWDRGTNTGELFF.

On this clonotype itself: The germline gene is not matched at one end of the junction; a read error may be the cause. The gene calls are TRBV4-1 and TRBJ2-2; D is perhaps TRBD1 (6 bases). The CDR3 length is 17 residues. From germline, CDR1 is MGHRA and CDR2 YSYEKL. The CDR3 DNA is TGTGCCAGCAGCCCCGATGGGACAAACGCGAACACCGGGGAGCTGTTTTTT. This encodes CASSPDGTNANTGELFF.

This clonotype was seen just once. The gene calls are TRBV7-2 and TRBJ2-2; 10 bases fit TRBD2. J lost 0 bases, V lost 1 base, and 5 bases had no gene match. CDR3 size: 18 residues. CDR1 is SGHTA and CDR2 is FQGNSA in the germline V gene. Written as DNA, the CDR3 is TGTGCCAGCAGCTTAGGGTGGACTAGCGGTGCGAACACCGGGGAGCTGTTTTTT. Translation: CASSLGWTSGANTGELFF.

V and J are TRBV2 and TRBJ1-2; D may be TRBD1 (6 bases). The ends were cut back, 5 bases at V and 0 bases at J, with 10 bases in the middle. Germline loops: CDR1 SNHLY, CDR2 FYNNEI. The CDR3 runs to 14 residues. The CDR3 region is CASSTRGANYGYTF. The CDR3 DNA is TGTGCCAGCAGTACCAGGGGAGCTAACTATGGCTACACCTTC. The full variable domain, rest sourced from reference TRBV2 and TRBJ1-2, is EPEVTQTPSHQVTQMGQEVILRCVPISNHLYFYWYRQILGQKVEFLVSFYNNEISEKSEIFDDQFSVERPDGSNFTLKIRSTKLEDSAMYFCASSTRGANYGYTFGSGTRLTVV.

This clonotype was found once. V usage is TRBV5-5 and J usage is TRBJ1-5, with D perhaps TRBD1 (5 bases). The germline gives CDR1 SGHKS, CDR2 YYEKEE (reference sequence). V lost 0 bases, J lost 2 bases, and 9 bases lay in between. The CDR3 consists of 15 residues. Written as DNA, the CDR3 is TGTGCCAGCAGCTTGGGCAGGGTCGGCAATCAGCCCCAGCATTTT. Protein product: CASSLGRVGNQPQHF.

This rearrangement joins TRBV12-3 or TRBV12-4 to TRBJ2-3, with D possibly called TRBD1 or TRBD2 (5 bases each). V was pared by 5 bases and J by 7 bases, with 10 bases between. This CDR3 contains 12 residues. CDR3: CASSPRDHTQYF. CDR3 bases: TGTGCCAGCAGTCCCCGGGACCATACGCAGTATTTT.

The rearrangement joins TRBV7-9 to TRBJ2-3; D remains unclear. With 4 bases removed from V and 0 bases from J, the gap between germline ends came to 14 bases. The CDR3 loop spans 16 amino acids. Germline CDR1 reads SEHNR; CDR2 reads FQNEAQ (reference sequence). CDR3 region: CASSSSYSPSTDTQYF. CDR3 sequence (DNA): TGTGCCAGCAGCTCAAGCTACTCCCCTAGCACAGATACGCAGTATTTT.

The chain recombines TRBV18 with TRBJ1-2; no clear D gene. The germline V gene has CDR1 KGHSH and CDR2 LQKENI. With 2 bases removed from V and 0 bases from J, the gap between germline ends came to 7 bases. The CDR3 has 14 amino acids. The DNA of the CDR3 is TGTGCCAGCTCACCAGGGGTCGCTAACTATGGCTACACCTTC. Translated: CASSPGVANYGYTF.

This chain uses TRBV20-1 with TRBJ1-6, with TRBD1 matching 7 bases. The ends lost 3 bases at V and 7 bases at J; junction bases unmatched: 9. The length of the CDR3 is 15 residues. Per germline, CDR1 DFQATT and CDR2 SNEGSKA (reference sequence). The CDR3 DNA reads TGCAGTGCTAGGCTTCGGACAGGAGAAAATTCACCCCTCCACTTT. It yields the protein CSARLRTGENSPLHF.

This clonotype has only a few counts. The rearrangement joins TRBV28 to TRBJ2-1, with 10 bases aligning to TRBD1. The CDR3 loop spans 17 amino acids. From germline, CDR1 is MDHEN and CDR2 SYDVKM. V was pared by 6 bases and J by 7 bases, with 15 bases of the junction left unmatched. CDR3 amino acids: CASRGVIGDRGSNEQFF. The CDR3 nucleotides read TGTGCCAGCAGGGGGGTTATAGGGGACAGGGGATCGAATGAGCAGTTCTTC.

The chain couples TRBV29-1 to TRBJ1-4, with D unresolved. Germline CDR1 reads SQVTM; CDR2 reads ANQGSEA. V gave up 4 bases and J gave up 0 bases, with 9 bases separating them. The CDR3 totals 14 residues. CDR3 bases: TGCAGCGTTGGGTCACAAGCAACTAATGAAAAACTGTTTTTT. This encodes CSVGSQATNEKLFF.

This chain uses TRBV30 with TRBJ2-7, with D unresolved. Trimming removed 2 bases at V and 0 bases at J, with 11 bases between. CDR1 is GTSNPN and CDR2 is SVGIG in the germline V gene (reference sequence). The CDR3 extends over 14 amino acids. Here the CDR3 reads CAWSSPPNSYEQYF. The CDR3 coding sequence is TGTGCCTGGAGTTCCCCCCCAAACTCCTACGAGCAGTACTTC.

The rearrangement uses TRBV24-1 and TRBJ1-2; D may be TRBD1 (5 bases). Trimming shortened V by 5 bases and J by 2 bases, and 14 bases separated the two germline ends. Germline V gene lookup returns CDR1 KGHDR and CDR2 SFDVKD. The CDR3 is 15 residues long. The CDR3 loop is CATSARTGSNYGYTF. The CDR3, as DNA: TGTGCCACCAGTGCCCGTACAGGATCCAACTATGGCTACACCTTC.

This clonotype has only one observation. This chain joins TRBV5-4 and TRBJ2-1; TRBD1 matches 10 bases. V lost 2 bases, J lost 3 bases, and 5 bases stayed unmatched. CDR3 size: 16 residues. The germline CDR1 and CDR2 sequences are SGHNT and YYREEE (reference sequence). CDR3 loop: CASSFSGQGGYNEQFF. As DNA, the CDR3 is TGTGCCAGCAGCTTTTCCGGACAGGGGGGCTACAATGAGCAGTTCTTC.

CDR3 coding DNA: TGTGCCAGCAGTACCGAGTGGCAGAACACTGAAGCTTTCTTT. Its protein product is CASSTEWQNTEAFF. V usage is TRBV12-3 or TRBV12-4 and J usage is TRBJ1-1, with D unclear. The CDR3 has 14 amino acids. V lost 5 bases and J lost 1, with 11 bases in between.